The clone carrying this TCR beta chain was detected only a few times. The germline V and J ends were trimmed by 3 bases and 4 bases, with 5 bases remaining between them. This CDR3 is built from 12 residues. Per the germline V gene, CDR1 is SGHNT and CDR2 is YENEEA. This sample is part of a study of beta chain features in type 1 diabetes. There was one heparinised blood draw per donor, averaging approximately 120 mL. CD4+ naive, central memory, regulatory and stem cell-like memory cells were sorted via CD45RO/CCR7/CD25/CD127/CD95/CD27. The study reverse transcribed the entire isolated RNA, so it sequenced expressed TCRB transcripts. Repertoires were generated with immunoSEQ multiplex PCR, while TCRdb's copy carries only in-frame clones and drops some. The sample carries 680,000 or so clones, 15% to 17% recorded once.

Sequences were obtained from naive CD4+ T cells from blood. The source of this sequence is a man aged 18 to 30 in good health. The rearrangement joins TRBV11-3 to TRBJ2-3, with no clear D. As DNA, the CDR3 is TGTGCCAGCAGCTTTCTTTCAGATACGCAGTATTTT. Translation: CASSFLSDTQYF. Full variable domain (missing parts from reference TRBV11-3 and TRBJ2-3): EAGVVQSPRYKIIEKKQPVAFWCNPISGHNTLYWYLQNLGQGPELLIRYENEEAVDDSQLPKDRFSAERLKGVDSTLKIQPAELGDSAVYLCASSFLSDTQYFGPGTRLTVL.